This T cell receptor (beta chain) came from a study of early T cells in non-severe SARS-CoV-2 infection. Study context: Bulk RNA taken from unsorted whole blood was sequenced, leaving chains unpaired.

This clonotype came up many times. What it recognizes is unknown. Each single cDNA molecule received a unique molecular identifier. TCRdb independently ran MiXCR on the 5' RACE reads; one entry per CDR3 protein. The sample carries 60,000 or so distinct CDR3 sequences, roughly 9% recorded once. Overall study results and limits: Missing private and CD4 specificities, VDJdb matching favored anti-spike CD8 responses.

CDR3 length: 13 residues. With 6 bases removed from V and 7 bases from J, the gap between germline ends came to 15 bases. This TCR was sampled from an adult who was a healthcare worker with PCR-confirmed SARS-CoV-2 infection or an uninfected control (not recorded which). This chain connects TRBV12-3 or TRBV12-4 to TRBJ1-2, with D possibly matching TRBD1 (6 bases). Source material: whole blood. CDR3: CASRTYRESGYTF. CDR3 in DNA: TGTGCCAGCAGGACATACAGGGAGAGTGGCTACACCTTC.